This TCR beta chain emerged from a study of post-analysis software for immune sequencing data. General study points: Among multiple sclerosis patients, normalized Chao1 diversity was significantly below that of controls.

This clonotype was counted ten times or more. The antigen remains undetermined. Unique-molecular-identifier-tagged TCR beta cDNA libraries were used. cDNA molecules numbering some 500,000 came from approximately 1 to 10 million T cells. TCRdb re-called the PCR reads with MiXCR, one entry per CDR3 protein. The sample has some 240,000 distinct CDR3 sequences, 36% seen once. Sequenced input: blood. This TCR came from a girl aged 5-17 years with multiple sclerosis.

Written as DNA, the CDR3 is TGCAGCGCCAGGCACCCTGGTTCCTACGAGCAGTACTTC. Its protein is CSARHPGSYEQYF. The chain uses TRBV20-1 and TRBJ2-7; D remains ambiguous. This CDR3 has 13 amino acids. Germline CDR1 is DFQATT and CDR2 is SNEGSKA (reference sequence).